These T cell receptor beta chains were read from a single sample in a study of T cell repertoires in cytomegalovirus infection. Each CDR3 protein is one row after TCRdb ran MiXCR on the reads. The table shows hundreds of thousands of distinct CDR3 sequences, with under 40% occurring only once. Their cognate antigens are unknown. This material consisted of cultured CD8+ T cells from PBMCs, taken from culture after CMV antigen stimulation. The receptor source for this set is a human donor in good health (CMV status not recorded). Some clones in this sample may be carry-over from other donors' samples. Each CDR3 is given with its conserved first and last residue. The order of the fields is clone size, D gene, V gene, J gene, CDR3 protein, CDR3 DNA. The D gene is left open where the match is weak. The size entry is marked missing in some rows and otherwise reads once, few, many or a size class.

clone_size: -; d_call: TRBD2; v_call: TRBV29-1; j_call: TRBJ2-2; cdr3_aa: CSALPSGENPSNTGELFF; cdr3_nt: TGCAGCGCTCTGCCTAGCGGGGAGAACCCATCGAACACCGGGGAGCTGTTTTTT
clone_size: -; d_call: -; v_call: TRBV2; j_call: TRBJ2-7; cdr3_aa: CASTFGAATYEQYF; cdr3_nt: TGTGCCAGCACGTTCGGGGCGGCTACCTACGAGCAGTACTTC
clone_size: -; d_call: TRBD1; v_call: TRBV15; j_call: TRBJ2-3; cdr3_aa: CATSTDLNPGTVETDTQYF; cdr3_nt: TGTGCCACCAGCACCGACCTGAATCCAGGGACAGTTGAGACAGATACGCAGTATTTT
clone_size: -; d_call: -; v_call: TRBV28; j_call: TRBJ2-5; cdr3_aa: CVSMELRHTFGETQYF; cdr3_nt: TGTGTCAGCATGGAGCTCAGACACACATTCGGGGAGACCCAGTACTTC
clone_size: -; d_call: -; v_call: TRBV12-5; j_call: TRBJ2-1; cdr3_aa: CASGLDRYEQFF; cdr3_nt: TGTGCTAGTGGTTTAGATCGGTATGAGCAGTTCTTC
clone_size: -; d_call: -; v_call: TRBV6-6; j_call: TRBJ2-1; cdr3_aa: CASSVYRTYNEQFF; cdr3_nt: TGTGCCAGCAGTGTATACAGAACCTACAATGAGCAGTTCTTC
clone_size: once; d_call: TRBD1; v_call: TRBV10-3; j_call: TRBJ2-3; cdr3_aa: CVISYDREITDTQYF; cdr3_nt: TGTGTCATCAGTTACGACAGGGAAATCACAGATACGCAGTATTTT
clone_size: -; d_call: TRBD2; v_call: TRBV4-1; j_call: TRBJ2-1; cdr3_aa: CASSQGLAVNEQFF; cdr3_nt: TGCGCCAGCAGCCAGGGACTAGCCGTCAATGAGCAGTTCTTC
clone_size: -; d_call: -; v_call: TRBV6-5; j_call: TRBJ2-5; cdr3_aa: CASGVGLTQYF; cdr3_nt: TGTGCGTCCGGAGTGGGTCTAACCCAGTACTTC
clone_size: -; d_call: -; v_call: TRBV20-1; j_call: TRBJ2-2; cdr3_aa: CSARDAAPGELFF; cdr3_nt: TGCAGTGCTAGAGATGCGGCCCCCGGGGAGCTGTTTTTT
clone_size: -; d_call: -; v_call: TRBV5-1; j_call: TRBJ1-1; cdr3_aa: CASSLVLRDTEAFF; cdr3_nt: TGCGCCAGCAGCTTGGTATTAAGGGACACTGAAGCTTTCTTT
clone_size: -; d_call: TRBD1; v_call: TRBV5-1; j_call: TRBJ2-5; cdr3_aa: CASSPSTGEETQYF; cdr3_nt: TGCGCCAGCTCCCCCTCGACAGGGGAAGAGACCCAGTACTTC
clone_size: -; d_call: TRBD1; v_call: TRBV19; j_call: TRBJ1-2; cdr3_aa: CASTGTGILYGYTF; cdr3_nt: TGTGCCAGTACCGGGACAGGGATTTTATATGGCTACACCTTC
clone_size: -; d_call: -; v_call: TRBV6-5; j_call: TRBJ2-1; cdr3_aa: CASSYKESSYNEQFF; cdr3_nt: TGTGCCAGCAGTTACAAGGAGAGCTCCTACAATGAGCAGTTCTTC
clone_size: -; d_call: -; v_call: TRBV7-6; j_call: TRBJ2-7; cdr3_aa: CASSPRPGAEEQYF; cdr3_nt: TGTGCCAGCAGCCCAAGGCCGGGGGCGGAAGAGCAGTACTTC
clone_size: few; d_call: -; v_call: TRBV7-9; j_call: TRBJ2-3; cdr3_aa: CATLKAGGSTDTQYF; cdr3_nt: TGTGCCACCCTTAAAGCAGGCGGTAGCACAGATACGCAGTATTTT
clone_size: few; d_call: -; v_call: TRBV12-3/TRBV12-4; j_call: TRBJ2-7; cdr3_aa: CASSFGDTLNF; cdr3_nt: TGTGCCAGCAGTTTTGGGGACACCTTGAATTTC
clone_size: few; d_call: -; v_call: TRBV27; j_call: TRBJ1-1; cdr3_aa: CASSLSGGQNTEAFF; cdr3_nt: TGTGCCAGCAGTTTATCCGGGGGGCAAAACACTGAAGCTTTCTTT
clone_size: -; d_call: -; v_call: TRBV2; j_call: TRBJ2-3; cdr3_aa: CASYGPQAGPQYF; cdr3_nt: TGTGCCAGTTACGGCCCACAGGCGGGGCCGCAGTATTTT
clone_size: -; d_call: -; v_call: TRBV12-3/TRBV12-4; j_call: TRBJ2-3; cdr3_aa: CASYTGYTDTQYF; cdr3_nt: TGTGCCAGCTACACAGGGTATACAGATACGCAGTATTTT
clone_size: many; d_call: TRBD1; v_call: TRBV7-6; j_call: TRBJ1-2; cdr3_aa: CASSVGGQTNYGYTF; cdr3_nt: TGTGCCAGCAGCGTAGGGGGCCAAACTAACTATGGCTACACCTTC
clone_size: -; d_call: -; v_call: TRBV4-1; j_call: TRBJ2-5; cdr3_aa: CASSQDTGQETQYF; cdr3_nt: TGCGCCAGCAGCCAAGACACCGGACAAGAGACCCAGTACTTC
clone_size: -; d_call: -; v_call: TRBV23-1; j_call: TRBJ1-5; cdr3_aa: CASRQPGPPLGEPQHF; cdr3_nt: TGCGCCAGCAGACAGCCGGGGCCACCCTTGGGAGAGCCCCAGCATTTT
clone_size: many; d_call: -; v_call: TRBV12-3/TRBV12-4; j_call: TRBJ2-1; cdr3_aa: CASSPQRAAYNEQFF; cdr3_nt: TGTGCCAGCAGCCCTCAGCGGGCCGCCTACAATGAGCAGTTCTTC
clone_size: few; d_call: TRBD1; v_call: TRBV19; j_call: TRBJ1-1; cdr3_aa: CASIRGSTEAFF; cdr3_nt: TGTGCCAGCATCAGGGGGAGCACTGAAGCTTTCTTT
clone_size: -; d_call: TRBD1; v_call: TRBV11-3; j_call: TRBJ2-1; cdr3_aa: CASSLVGGQGADEQFF; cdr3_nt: TGTGCCAGCAGCTTAGTCGGAGGTCAGGGGGCCGATGAGCAGTTCTTC
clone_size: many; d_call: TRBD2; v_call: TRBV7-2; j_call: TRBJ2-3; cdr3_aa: CASSLGTSGGLPGDTQYF; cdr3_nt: TGTGCCAGCAGCTTAGGGACTAGCGGGGGGCTCCCCGGGGATACGCAGTATTTT
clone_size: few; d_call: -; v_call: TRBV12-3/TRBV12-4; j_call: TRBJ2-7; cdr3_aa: CASSTRRTYEQYF; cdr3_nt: TGTGCCAGCAGTACAAGACGGACCTACGAGCAGTACTTC
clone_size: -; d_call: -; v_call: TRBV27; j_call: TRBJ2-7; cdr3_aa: CASSFPFRQTSSYEQYF; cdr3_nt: TGTGCCAGCAGTTTTCCGTTTAGGCAGACCAGCTCCTACGAGCAGTACTTC
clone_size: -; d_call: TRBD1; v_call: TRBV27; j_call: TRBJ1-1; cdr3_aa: CASSWGTGPQNTEAFF; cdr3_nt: TGTGCCAGCAGTTGGGGGACAGGGCCTCAGAACACTGAAGCTTTCTTT
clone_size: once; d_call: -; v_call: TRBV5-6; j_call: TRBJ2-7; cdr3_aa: CASSYPGTNSYEQYF; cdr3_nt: TGTGCCAGCAGCTACCCAGGGACAAACTCCTACGAGCAGTACTTC
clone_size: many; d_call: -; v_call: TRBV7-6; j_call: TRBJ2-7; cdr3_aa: CASSLGAGLENDEQYF; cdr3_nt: TGTGCCAGCAGCTTAGGGGCAGGCCTAGAAAATGACGAGCAGTACTTC
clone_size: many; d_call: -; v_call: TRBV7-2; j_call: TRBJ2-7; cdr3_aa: CASSSGAITPSDEQYF; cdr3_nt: TGTGCCAGCAGCTCCGGGGCTATAACTCCTAGCGACGAGCAGTACTTC
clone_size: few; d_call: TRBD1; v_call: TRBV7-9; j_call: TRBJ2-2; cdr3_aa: CASSSRDSITGELFF; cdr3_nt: TGTGCCAGCAGCTCCCGGGACAGCATCACCGGGGAGCTGTTTTTT
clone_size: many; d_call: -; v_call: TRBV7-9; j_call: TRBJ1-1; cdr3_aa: CASSYTFTEAFF; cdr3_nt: TGTGCCAGCAGCTACACCTTCACTGAAGCTTTCTTT
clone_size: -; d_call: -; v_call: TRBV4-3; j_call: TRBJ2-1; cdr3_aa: CASSQDIAHYNEQFF; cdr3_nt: TGCGCCAGCAGCCAAGATATCGCCCACTACAATGAGCAGTTCTTC
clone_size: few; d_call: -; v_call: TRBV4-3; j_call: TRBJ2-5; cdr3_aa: CASSPDSGLAPQYF; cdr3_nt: TGCGCCAGCAGCCCCGACTCAGGTTTAGCCCCCCAGTACTTC
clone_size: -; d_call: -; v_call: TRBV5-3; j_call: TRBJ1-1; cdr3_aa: CARSGSGCWTEAFF; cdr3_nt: TGTGCCAGAAGCGGTTCCGGGTGTTGGACTGAAGCTTTCTTT
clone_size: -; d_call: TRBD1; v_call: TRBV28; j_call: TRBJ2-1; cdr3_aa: CASSTYRDSSYNEQFF; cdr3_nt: TGTGCCAGCAGTACTTACCGGGACAGCTCCTACAATGAGCAGTTCTTC
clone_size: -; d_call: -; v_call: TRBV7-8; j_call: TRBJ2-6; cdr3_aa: CASSPEVGESSEANVLTF; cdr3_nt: TGTGCCAGCAGCCCCGAGGTTGGGGAGAGCTCTGAGGCCAACGTCCTGACTTTC
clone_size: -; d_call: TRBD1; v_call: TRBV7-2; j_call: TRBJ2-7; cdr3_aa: CASMGWGQGVYEQYF; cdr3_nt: TGTGCCAGCATGGGTTGGGGACAGGGGGTTTACGAGCAGTACTTC
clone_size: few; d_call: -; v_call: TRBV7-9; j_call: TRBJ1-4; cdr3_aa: CASSLIDGTDNEKLFF; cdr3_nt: TGTGCCAGCAGCTTAATTGATGGAACGGATAATGAAAAACTGTTTTTT
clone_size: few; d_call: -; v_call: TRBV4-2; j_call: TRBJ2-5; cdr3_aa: CASSHPPLRGGGAQETQYF; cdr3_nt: TGTGCCAGCAGCCACCCTCCTCTCCGGGGAGGGGGGGCCCAAGAGACCCAGTACTTC
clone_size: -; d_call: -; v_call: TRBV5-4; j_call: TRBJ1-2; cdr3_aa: CASSLVGGRGYGYTF; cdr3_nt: TGTGCCAGCAGCTTGGTAGGGGGTAGGGGCTATGGCTACACCTTC
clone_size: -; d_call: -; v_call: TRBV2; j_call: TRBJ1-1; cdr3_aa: CASSEAGRRGNTEAFF; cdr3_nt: TGTGCCAGCAGTGAAGCAGGCCGGCGCGGGAACACTGAAGCTTTCTTT
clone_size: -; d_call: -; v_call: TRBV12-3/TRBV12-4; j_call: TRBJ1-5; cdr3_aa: CASRRRGSNQPQHF; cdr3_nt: TGTGCCAGCAGGAGAAGGGGGAGCAATCAGCCCCAGCATTTT
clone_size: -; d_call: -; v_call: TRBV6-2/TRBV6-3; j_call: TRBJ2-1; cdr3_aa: CASTMDGAGEQFF; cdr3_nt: TGTGCCAGCACCATGGACGGGGCAGGTGAGCAGTTCTTC